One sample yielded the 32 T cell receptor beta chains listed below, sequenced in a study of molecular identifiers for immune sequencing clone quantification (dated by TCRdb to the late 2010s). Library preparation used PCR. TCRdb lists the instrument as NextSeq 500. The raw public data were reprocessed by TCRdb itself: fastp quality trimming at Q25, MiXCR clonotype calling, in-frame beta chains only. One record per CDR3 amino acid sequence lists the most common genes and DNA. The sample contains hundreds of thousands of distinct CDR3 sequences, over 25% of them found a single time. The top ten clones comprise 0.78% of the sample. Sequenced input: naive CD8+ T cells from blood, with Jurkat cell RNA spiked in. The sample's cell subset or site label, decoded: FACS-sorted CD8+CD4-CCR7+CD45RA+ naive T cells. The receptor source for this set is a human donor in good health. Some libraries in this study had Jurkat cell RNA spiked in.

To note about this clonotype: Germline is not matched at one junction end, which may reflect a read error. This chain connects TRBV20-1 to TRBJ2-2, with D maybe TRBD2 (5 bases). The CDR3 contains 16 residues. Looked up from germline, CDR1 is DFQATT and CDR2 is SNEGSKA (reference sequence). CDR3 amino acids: CSARDVGLTDTGKLFF. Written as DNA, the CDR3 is TGCAGTGCTAGAGATGTGGGTCTCACCGACACCGGGAAGCTGTTTTTT.

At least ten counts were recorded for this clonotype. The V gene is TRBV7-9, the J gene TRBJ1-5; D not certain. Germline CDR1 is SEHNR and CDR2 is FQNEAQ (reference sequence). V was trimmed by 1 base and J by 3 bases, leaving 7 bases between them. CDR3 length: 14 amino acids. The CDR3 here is CASSLGGINQPQHF. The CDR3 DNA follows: TGTGCCAGCAGCTTAGGAGGAATCAATCAGCCCCAGCATTTT.

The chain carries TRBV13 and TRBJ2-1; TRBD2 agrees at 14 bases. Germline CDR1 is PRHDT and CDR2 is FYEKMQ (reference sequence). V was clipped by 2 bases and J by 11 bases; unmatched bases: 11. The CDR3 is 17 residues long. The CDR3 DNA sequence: TGTGCCAGCAGCTTAAGTATTCGACTAGCGGGAGGGTCGCAGCAGTTCTTC. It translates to CASSLSIRLAGGSQQFF.

The CDR3 DNA is TGTGCCAGCAGTGTTTACGCGCCGGGGGGGGAGACCCAGTACTTC. The encoded protein is CASSVYAPGGETQYF. J is TRBJ2-5 and V is TRBV28; 8 bases agree with TRBD2. CDR1 MDHEN and CDR2 SYDVKM come from the germline V gene. The CDR3 sequence is 15 residues long. The V and J ends lost 5 bases and 5 bases, in that order; junction bases with no gene match: 10.

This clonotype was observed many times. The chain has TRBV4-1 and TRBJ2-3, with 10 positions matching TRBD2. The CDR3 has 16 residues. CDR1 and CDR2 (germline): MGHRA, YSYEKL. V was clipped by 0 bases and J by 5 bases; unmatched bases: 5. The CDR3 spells CASSQDPSGSLDTQYF. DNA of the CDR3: TGCGCCAGCAGCCAAGATCCTAGCGGGAGCTTAGATACGCAGTATTTT.

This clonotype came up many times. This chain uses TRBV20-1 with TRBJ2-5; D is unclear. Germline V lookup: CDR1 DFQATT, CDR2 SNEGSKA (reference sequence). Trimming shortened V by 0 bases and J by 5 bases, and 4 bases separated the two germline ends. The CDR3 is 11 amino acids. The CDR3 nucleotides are TGCAGTGCTAGAGAGGTGGAGACCCAGTACTTC. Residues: CSAREVETQYF.

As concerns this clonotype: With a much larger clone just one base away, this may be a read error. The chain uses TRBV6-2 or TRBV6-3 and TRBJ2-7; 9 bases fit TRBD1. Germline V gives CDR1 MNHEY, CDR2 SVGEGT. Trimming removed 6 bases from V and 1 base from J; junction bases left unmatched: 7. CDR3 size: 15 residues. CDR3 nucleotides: TGTGCCAGCAGGTACGGGGGACAGGGATCCTACGAGCAGTACTTC. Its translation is CASRYGGQGSYEQYF.

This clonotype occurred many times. CDR3 protein: CASSFGLAGGPQETQYF. The CDR3 DNA is TGTGCCAGCAGCTTTGGACTAGCGGGAGGGCCCCAAGAGACCCAGTACTTC. The chain links TRBV5-6 to TRBJ2-5, with 15 bases matching TRBD2. The germline V gene encodes CDR1 SGHDT and CDR2 YYEEEE. The CDR3 loop spans 17 amino acids. J gave up 1 base and V 2 bases, and 3 bases lay outside the gene matches. Based on the CDR3 plus reference TRBV5-6 and TRBJ2-5, the full variable domain is DAGVTQSPTHLIKTRGQQVTLRCSPKSGHDTVSWYQQALGQGPQFIFQYYEEEERQRGNFPDRFSGHQFPNYSSELNVNALLLGDSALYLCASSFGLAGGPQETQYFGPGTRLLVL.

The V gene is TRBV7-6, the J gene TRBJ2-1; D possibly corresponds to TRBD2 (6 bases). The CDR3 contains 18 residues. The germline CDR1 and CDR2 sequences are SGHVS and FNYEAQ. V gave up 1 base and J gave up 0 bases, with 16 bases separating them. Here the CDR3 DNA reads TGTGCCAGCAGCTTAGAAGCGGGCAGGGTCGCCTCCTACAATGAGCAGTTCTTC. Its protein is CASSLEAGRVASYNEQFF.

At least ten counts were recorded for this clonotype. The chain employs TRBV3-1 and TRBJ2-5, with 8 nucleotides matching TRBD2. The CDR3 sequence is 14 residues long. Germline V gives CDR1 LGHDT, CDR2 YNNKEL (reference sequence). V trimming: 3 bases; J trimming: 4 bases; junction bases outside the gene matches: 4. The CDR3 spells CASSHPGLGETQYF. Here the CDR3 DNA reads TGTGCCAGCAGCCACCCGGGACTAGGAGAGACCCAGTACTTC.

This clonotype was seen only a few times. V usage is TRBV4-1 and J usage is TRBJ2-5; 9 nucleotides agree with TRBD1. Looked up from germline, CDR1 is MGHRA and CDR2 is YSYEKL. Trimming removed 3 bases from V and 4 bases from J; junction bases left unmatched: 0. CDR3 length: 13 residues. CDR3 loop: CASSQGQGETQYF. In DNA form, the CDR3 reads TGCGCCAGCAGCCAGGGACAGGGAGAGACCCAGTACTTC.

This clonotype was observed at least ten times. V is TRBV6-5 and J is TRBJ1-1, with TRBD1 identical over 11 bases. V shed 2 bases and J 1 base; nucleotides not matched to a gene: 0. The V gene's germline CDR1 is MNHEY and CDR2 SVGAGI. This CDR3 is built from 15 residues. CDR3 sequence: CASSYGQGANTEAFF. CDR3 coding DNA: TGTGCCAGCAGTTACGGACAGGGGGCGAACACTGAAGCTTTCTTT.

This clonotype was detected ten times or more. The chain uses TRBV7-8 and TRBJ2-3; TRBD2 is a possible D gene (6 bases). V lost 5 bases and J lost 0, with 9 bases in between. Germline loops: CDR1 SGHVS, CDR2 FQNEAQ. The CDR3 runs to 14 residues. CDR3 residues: CASSPGTSTDTQYF. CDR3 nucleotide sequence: TGTGCCAGCAGCCCGGGGACTAGCACAGATACGCAGTATTTT.

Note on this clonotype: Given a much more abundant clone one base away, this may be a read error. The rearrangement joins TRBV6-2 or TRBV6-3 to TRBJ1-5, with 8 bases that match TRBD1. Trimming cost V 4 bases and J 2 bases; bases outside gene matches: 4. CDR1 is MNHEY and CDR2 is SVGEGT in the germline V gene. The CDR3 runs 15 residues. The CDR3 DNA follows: TGTGCCAGCAGTTCGACAGGGGAGGGCAATCAGCCCCAGCATTTT. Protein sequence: CASSSTGEGNQPQHF.

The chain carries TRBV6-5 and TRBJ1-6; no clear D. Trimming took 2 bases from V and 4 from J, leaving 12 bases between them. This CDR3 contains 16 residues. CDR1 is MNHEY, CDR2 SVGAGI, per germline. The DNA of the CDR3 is TGTGCCAGCAGTTACAGCGTACAGCCATATAATTCACCCCTCCACTTT. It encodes CASSYSVQPYNSPLHF.

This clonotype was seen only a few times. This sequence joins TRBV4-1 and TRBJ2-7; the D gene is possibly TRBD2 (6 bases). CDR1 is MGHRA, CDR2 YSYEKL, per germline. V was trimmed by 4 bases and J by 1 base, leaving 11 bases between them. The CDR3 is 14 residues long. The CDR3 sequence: CASSRDWASYEQYF. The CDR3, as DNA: TGCGCCAGCAGCCGGGACTGGGCTTCCTACGAGCAGTACTTC.

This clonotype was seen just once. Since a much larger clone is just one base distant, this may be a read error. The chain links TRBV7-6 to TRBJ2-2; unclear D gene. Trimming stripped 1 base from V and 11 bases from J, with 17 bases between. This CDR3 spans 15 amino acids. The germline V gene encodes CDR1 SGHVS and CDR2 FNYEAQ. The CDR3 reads CASSLVPDPGEELFF. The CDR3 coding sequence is TGTGCCAGCAGCTTAGTCCCAGACCCCGGCGAAGAGCTGTTTTTT.

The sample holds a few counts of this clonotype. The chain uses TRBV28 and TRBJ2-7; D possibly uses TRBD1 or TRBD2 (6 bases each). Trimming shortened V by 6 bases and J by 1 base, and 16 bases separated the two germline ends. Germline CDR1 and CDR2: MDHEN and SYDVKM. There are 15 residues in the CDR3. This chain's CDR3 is CASSYRGQLSYEQYF. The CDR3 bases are TGTGCCAGCAGCTACCGGGGGCAGCTGTCCTACGAGCAGTACTTC.

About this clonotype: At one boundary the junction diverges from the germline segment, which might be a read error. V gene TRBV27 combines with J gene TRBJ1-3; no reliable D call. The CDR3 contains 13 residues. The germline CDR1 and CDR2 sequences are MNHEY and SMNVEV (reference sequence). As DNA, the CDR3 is TGTGCCAGCAGTTTAGGCTCTGGAAACGCCATATATTTT. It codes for CASSLGSGNAIYF.

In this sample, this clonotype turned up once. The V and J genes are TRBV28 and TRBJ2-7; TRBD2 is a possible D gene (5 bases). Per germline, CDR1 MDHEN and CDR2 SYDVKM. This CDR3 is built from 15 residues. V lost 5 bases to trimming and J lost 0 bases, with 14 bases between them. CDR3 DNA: TGTGCCAGCAGTGCGGTCGGCCGGGGCTCCTACGAGCAGTACTTC. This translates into CASSAVGRGSYEQYF.

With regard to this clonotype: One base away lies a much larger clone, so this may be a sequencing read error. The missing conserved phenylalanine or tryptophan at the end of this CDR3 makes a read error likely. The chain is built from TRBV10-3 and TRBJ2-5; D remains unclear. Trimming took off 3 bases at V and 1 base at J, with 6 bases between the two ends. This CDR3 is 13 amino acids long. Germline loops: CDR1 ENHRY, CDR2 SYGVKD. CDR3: CAISEVSQETQYL. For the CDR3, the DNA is TGTGCCATCAGTGAAGTCAGCCAAGAGACCCAGTACCTC.

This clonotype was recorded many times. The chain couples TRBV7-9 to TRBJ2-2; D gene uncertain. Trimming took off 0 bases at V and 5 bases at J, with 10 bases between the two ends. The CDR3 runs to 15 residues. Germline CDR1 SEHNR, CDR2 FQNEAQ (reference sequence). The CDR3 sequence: CASSLAGFGTGELFF. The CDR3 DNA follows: TGTGCCAGCAGCTTAGCGGGGTTCGGGACCGGGGAGCTGTTTTTT.

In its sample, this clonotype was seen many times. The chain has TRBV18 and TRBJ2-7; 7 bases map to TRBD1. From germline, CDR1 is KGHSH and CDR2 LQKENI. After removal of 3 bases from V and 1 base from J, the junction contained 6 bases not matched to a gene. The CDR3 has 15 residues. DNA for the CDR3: TGTGCCAGCTCACCGCCCGGACAGGAGTCCTACGAGCAGTACTTC. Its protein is CASSPPGQESYEQYF. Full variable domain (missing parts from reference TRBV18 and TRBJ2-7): NAGVMQNPRHLVRRRGQEARLRCSPMKGHSHVYWYRQLPEEGLKFMVYLQKENIIDESGMPKERFSAEFPKEGPSILRIQQVVRGDSAAYFCASSPPGQESYEQYFGPGTRLTVT.

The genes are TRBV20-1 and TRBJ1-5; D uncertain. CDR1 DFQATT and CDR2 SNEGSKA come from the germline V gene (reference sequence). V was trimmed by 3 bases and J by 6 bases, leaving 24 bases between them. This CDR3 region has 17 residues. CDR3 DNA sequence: TGCAGTGCTAGTGGCGTTGCCCACAGCATCAATAGTCAGCCCCAGCATTTT. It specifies CSASGVAHSINSQPQHF.

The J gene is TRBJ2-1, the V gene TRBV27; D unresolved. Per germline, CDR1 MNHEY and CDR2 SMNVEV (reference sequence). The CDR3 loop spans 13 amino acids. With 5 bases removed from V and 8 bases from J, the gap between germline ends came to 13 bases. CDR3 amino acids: CASSDNYLDEQFF. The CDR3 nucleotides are TGTGCCAGCAGTGACAACTATCTCGATGAGCAGTTCTTC.

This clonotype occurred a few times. The CDR3 sequence: CASSPVRIQPQHF. Written as DNA, the CDR3 is TGTGCCAGTAGCCCAGTCCGCATTCAGCCCCAGCATTTT. The V call is TRBV19, the J call TRBJ1-5; D unresolved. Germline loops: CDR1 LNHDA, CDR2 SQIVND (reference sequence). This CDR3 has 13 residues. The V and J ends lost 6 bases and 6 bases respectively, with 12 bases between them.

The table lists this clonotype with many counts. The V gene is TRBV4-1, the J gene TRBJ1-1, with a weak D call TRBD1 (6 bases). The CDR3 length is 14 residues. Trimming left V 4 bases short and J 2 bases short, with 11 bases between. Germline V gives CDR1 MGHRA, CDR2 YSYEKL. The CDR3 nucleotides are TGCGCCAGCAGCCCGCTTGGGGGCAACACTGAAGCTTTCTTT. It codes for CASSPLGGNTEAFF.

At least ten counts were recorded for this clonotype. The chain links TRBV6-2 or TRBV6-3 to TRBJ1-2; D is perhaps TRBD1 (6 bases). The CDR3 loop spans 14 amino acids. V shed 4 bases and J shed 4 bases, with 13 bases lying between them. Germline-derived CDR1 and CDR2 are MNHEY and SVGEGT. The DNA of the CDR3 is TGTGCCAGCAGTTCGCCGGGACACCTCTATGGCTACACCTTC. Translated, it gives CASSSPGHLYGYTF.

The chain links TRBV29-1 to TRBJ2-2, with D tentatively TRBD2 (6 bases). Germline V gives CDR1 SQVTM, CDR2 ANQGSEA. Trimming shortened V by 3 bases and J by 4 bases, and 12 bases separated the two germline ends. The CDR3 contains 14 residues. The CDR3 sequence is CSVEGLEGTGELFF. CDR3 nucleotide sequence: TGCAGCGTTGAGGGACTGGAGGGCACCGGGGAGCTGTTTTTT.

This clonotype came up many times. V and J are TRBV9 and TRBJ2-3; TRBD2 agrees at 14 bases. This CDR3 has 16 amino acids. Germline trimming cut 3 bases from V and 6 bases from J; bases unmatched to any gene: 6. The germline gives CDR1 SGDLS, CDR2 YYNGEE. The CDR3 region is CASSGRLAGGPDTQYF. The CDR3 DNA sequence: TGTGCCAGCAGCGGACGACTAGCGGGGGGGCCGGATACGCAGTATTTT.

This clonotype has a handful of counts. DNA of the CDR3: TGTGCCAGTAGTACTCACGGAACGTCCTACGAGCAGTACTTC. It specifies CASSTHGTSYEQYF. The chain recombines TRBV19 with TRBJ2-7; no definite D call. Germline lookup yields CDR1 LNHDA and CDR2 SQIVND (reference sequence). Trimming removed 4 bases at V and 1 base at J, with 11 bases between. CDR3 length: 14 amino acids. Full variable domain (remainder filled in from reference TRBV19 and TRBJ2-7): DGGITQSPKYLFRKEGQNVTLSCEQNLNHDAMYWYRQDPGQGLRLIYYSQIVNDFQKGDIAEGYSVSREKKESFPLTVTSAQKNPTAFYLCASSTHGTSYEQYFGPGTRLTVT.

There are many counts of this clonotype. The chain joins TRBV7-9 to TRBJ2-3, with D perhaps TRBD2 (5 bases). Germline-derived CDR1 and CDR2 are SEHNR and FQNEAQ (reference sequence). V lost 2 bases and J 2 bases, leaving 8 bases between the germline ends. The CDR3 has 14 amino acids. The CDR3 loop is CASSLRGYTDTQYF. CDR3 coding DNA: TGTGCCAGCAGCTTAAGAGGGTACACAGATACGCAGTATTTT. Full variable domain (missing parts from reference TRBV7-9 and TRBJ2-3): DTGVSQNPRHKITKRGQNVTFRCDPISEHNRLYWYRQTLGQGPEFLTYFQNEAQLEKSRLLSDRFSAERPKGSFSTLEIQRTEQGDSAMYLCASSLRGYTDTQYFGPGTRLTVL.